This TCR beta chain was sequenced during a study of molecular identifiers for immune sequencing clone quantification. The table lists this clonotype with many counts. The antigen is not known. The CDR3 consists of 14 residues. CDR1 is SGHTA, CDR2 FQGNSA, per germline. V was pared by 3 bases and J by 4 bases, with 11 bases between. Study results and caveats: Among effectors, clones above 20 RNA copies held over 97% of molecules; among naive cells, under 1%.

TCRdb analysed the PCR reads with MiXCR anew, one entry per CDR3 protein. The table records approximately 670,000 distinct CDR3 sequences, about 20% of them present only once. For naive CD8 T cells, sorting used the CD8+CD4-CCR7+CD45RA+ phenotype. The chain combines TRBV7-2 with TRBJ2-3, with D maybe TRBD2 (6 bases). The sequence came from a human donor in good health. Some libraries in this study had Jurkat cell RNA spiked in. The sequenced sample was naive CD8+ T cells from blood, with Jurkat cell RNA spiked in. The subset denotes: FACS-sorted CD8+CD4-CCR7+CD45RA+ naive T cells. The CDR3 region is CASSLTSGSDTQYF. In nucleotides, the CDR3 is TGTGCCAGCAGCTTGACTAGTGGTTCAGATACGCAGTATTTT.